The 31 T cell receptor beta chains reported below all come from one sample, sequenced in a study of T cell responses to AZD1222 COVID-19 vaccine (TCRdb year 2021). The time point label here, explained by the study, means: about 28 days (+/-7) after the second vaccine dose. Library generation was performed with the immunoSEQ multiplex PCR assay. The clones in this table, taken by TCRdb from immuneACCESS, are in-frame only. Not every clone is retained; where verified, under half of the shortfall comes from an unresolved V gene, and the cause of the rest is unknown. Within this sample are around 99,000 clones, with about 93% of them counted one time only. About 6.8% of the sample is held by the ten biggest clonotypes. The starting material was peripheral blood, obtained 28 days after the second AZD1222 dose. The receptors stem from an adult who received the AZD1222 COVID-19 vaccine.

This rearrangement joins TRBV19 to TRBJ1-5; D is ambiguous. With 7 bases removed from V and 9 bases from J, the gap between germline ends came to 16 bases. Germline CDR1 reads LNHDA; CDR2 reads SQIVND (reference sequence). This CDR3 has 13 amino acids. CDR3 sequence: CASTPEAGGPQHF. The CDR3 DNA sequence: TGTGCCAGTACTCCCGAAGCGGGCGGGCCCCAGCATTTT. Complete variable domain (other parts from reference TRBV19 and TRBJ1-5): DGGITQSPKYLFRKEGQNVTLSCEQNLNHDAMYWYRQDPGQGLRLIYYSQIVNDFQKGDIAEGYSVSREKKESFPLTVTSAQKNPTAFYLCASTPEAGGPQHFGDGTRLSIL.

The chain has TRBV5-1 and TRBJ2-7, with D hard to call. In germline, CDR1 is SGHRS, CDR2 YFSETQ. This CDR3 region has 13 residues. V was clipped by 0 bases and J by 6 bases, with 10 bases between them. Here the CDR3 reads CASSLAMGFEQYF. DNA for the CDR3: TGCGCCAGCAGCTTGGCCATGGGGTTCGAGCAGTACTTC.

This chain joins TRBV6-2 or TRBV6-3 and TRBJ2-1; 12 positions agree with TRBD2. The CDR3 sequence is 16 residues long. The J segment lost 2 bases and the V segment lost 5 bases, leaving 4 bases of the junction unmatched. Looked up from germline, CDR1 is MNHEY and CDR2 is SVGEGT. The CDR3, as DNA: TGTGCCAGCAGTCCACTAGCGGGGGGAACCTACAATGAGCAGTTCTTC. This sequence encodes CASSPLAGGTYNEQFF.

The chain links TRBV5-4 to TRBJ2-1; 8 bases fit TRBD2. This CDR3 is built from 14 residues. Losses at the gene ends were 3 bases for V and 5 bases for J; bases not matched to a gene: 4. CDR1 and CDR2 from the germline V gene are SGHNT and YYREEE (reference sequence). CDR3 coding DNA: TGTGCCAGCAGCTCTCGAGCGGGAGACAATGAGCAGTTCTTC. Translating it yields CASSSRAGDNEQFF.

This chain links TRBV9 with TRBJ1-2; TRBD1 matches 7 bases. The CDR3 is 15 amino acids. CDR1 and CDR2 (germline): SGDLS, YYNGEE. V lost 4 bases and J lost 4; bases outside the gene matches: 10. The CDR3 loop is CASSTAVRDSYGYTF. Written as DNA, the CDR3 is TGTGCCAGCAGCACCGCCGTCCGGGACAGCTATGGCTACACCTTC. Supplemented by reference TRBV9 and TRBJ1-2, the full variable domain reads DSGVTQTPKHLITATGQRVTLRCSPRSGDLSVYWYQQSLDQGLQFLIQYYNGEERAKGNILERFSAQQFPDLHSELNLSSLELGDSALYFCASSTAVRDSYGYTFGSGTRLTVV.

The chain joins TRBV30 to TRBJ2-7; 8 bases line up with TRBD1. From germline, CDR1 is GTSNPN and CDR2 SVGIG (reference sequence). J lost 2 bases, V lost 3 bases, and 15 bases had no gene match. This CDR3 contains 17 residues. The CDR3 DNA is TGTGCCTGGAGGGGTCAGGGGGCAACCCTAGCTACCTACGAGCAGTACTTC. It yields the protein CAWRGQGATLATYEQYF.

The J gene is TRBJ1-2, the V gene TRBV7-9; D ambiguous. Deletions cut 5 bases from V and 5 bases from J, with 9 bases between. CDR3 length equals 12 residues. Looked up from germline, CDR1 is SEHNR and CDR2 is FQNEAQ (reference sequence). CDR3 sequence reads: CASSRGDYGYTF. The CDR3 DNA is TGTGCCAGCAGCCGGGGAGATTATGGCTACACCTTC.

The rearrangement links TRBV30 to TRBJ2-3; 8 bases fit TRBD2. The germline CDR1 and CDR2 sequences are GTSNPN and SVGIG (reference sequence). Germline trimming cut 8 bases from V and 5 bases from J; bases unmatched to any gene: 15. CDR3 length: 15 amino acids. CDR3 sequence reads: CAPTTRRGVGDTQYF. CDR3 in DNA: TGTGCCCCCACAACACGGCGGGGGGTTGGAGATACGCAGTATTTT.

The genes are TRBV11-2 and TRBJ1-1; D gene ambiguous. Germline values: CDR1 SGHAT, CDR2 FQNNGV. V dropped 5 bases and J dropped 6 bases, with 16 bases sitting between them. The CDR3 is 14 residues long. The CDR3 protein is CASSRGRESPEAFF. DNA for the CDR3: TGTGCCAGCAGCCGGGGTCGGGAGAGCCCTGAAGCTTTCTTT.

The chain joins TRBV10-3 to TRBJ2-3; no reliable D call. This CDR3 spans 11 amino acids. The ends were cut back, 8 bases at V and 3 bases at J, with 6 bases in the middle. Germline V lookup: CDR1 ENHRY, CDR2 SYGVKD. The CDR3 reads CAIQRTDTQYF. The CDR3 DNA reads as TGTGCCATCCAACGGACAGATACGCAGTATTTT.

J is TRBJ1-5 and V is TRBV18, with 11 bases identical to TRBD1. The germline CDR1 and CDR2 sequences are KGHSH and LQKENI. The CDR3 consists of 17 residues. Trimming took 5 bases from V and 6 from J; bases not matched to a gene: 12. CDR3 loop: CASSSDRGRKGSQPQHF. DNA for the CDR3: TGTGCCAGCTCATCGGACAGGGGGCGGAAGGGATCTCAGCCCCAGCATTTT.

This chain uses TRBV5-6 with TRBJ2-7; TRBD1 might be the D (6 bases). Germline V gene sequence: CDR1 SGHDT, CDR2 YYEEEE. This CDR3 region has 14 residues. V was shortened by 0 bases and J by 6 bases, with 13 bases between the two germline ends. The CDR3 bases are TGTGCCAGCAGCTTGGCCACAGGGTACGGCGAGCAGTACTTC. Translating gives CASSLATGYGEQYF.

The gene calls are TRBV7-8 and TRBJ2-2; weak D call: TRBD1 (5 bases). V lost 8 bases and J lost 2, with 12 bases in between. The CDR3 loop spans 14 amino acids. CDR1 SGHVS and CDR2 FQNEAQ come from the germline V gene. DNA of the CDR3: TGTGCCAGCCACCTGTGGGGCAACACCGGGGAGCTGTTTTTT. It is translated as CASHLWGNTGELFF.

CDR3 amino acids: CASSQDQPPYEQYF. The CDR3 nucleotides read TGTGCCAGCAGCCAAGACCAACCTCCCTACGAGCAGTACTTC. The rearrangement joins TRBV3-1 (or the pseudogene TRBV3-2) to TRBJ2-7; no definite D call. The CDR3 consists of 14 residues. Trimming shortened V by 0 bases and J by 2 bases, and 8 bases separated the two germline ends. Germline lookup yields CDR1 LGHDT and CDR2 YNNKEL (reference sequence).

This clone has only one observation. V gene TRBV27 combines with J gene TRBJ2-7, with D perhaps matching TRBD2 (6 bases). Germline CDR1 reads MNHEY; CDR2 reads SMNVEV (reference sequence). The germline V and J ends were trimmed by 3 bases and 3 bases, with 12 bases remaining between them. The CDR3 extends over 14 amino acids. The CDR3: CASSFRFGGYEQYF. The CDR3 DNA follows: TGTGCCAGCAGTTTTCGCTTCGGGGGCTACGAGCAGTACTTC.

CDR3 sequence reads: CASSPQGVYGYTF. The CDR3 coding sequence is TGTGCCAGCAGCCCCCAAGGGGTGTATGGCTACACCTTC. The chain employs TRBV28 and TRBJ1-2, with D possibly TRBD1 on 5 matching bases. CDR3 length: 13 amino acids. The germline V gene has CDR1 MDHEN and CDR2 SYDVKM. Trimming took off 6 bases at V and 5 bases at J, with 13 bases between the two ends.

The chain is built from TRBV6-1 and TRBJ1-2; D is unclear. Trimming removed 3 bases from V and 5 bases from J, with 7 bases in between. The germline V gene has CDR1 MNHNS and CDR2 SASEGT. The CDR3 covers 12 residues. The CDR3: CASSDQVYGYTF. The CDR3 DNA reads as TGTGCCAGCAGTGATCAGGTGTATGGCTACACCTTC.

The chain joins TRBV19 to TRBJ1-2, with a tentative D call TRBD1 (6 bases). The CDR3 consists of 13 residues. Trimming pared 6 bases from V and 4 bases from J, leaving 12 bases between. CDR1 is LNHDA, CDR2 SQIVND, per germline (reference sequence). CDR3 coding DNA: TGTGCCAGTAGAGGACAGCAACCCTATGGCTACACCTTC. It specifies CASRGQQPYGYTF. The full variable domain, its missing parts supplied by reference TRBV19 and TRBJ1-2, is DGGITQSPKYLFRKEGQNVTLSCEQNLNHDAMYWYRQDPGQGLRLIYYSQIVNDFQKGDIAEGYSVSREKKESFPLTVTSAQKNPTAFYLCASRGQQPYGYTFGSGTRLTVV.

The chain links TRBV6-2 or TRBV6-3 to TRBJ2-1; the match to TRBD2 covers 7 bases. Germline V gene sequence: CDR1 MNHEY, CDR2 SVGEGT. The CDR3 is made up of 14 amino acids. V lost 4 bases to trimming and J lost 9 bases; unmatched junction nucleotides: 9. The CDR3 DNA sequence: TGTGCCAGCAGTTCTTGGACTAGGTCCCTTGAGCAGTTCTTC. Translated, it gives CASSSWTRSLEQFF.

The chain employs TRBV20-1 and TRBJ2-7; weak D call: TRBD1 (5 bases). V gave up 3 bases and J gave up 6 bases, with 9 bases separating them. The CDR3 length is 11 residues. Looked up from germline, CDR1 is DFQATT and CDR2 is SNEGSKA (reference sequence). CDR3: CSASSRAEQYF. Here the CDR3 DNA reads TGCAGTGCTAGCTCCAGGGCCGAGCAGTACTTC.

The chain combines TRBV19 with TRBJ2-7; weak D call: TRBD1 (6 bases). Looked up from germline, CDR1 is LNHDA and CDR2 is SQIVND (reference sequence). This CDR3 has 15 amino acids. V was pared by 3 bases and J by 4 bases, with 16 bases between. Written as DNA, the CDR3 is TGTGCCAGTAGTATCGGTGGGCAGGGGTATTACGAGCAGTACTTC. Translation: CASSIGGQGYYEQYF.

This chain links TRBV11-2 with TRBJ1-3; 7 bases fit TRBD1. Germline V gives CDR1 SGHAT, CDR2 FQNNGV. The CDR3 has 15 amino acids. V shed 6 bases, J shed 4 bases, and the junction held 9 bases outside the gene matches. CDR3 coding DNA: TGTGCCAGCAGGTCAGGGGGTCGTGCGGGAAACACCATATATTTT. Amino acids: CASRSGGRAGNTIYF.

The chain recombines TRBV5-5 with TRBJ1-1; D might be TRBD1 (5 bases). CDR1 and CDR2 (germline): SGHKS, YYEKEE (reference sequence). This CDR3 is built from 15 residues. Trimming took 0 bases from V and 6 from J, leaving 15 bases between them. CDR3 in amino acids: CASSLETGLEAEAFF. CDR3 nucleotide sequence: TGTGCCAGCAGCTTGGAAACGGGGCTCGAAGCTGAAGCTTTCTTT.

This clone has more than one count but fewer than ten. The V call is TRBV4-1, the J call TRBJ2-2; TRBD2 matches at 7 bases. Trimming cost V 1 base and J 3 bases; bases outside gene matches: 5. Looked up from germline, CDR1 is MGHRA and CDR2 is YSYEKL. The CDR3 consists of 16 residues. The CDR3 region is CASSQGLADYTGELFF. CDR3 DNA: TGCGCCAGCAGCCAAGGGCTAGCGGATTACACCGGGGAGCTGTTTTTT.

CDR3 nucleotide sequence: TGCGCCAGCAGCCCCGTCGTGGCGACTGAGCAGTTCTTC. The encoded protein is CASSPVVATEQFF. The chain links TRBV5-1 to TRBJ2-1; D gene uncertain. Germline-derived CDR1 and CDR2 are SGHRS and YFSETQ. V dropped 4 bases and J dropped 9 bases, with 14 bases sitting between them. This CDR3 spans 13 amino acids.

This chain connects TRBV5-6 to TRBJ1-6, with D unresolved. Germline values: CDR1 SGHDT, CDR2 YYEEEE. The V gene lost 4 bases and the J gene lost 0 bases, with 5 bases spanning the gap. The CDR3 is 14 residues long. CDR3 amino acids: CASSPSSYNSPLHF. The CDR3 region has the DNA TGTGCCAGCAGCCCGAGCTCCTATAATTCACCCCTCCACTTT.

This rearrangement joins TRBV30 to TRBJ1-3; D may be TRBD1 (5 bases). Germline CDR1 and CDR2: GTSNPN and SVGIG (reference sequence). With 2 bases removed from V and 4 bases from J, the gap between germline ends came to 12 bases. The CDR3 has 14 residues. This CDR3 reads CAWSPGGGGNTIYF. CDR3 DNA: TGTGCCTGGAGTCCTGGCGGGGGAGGAAACACCATATATTTT.

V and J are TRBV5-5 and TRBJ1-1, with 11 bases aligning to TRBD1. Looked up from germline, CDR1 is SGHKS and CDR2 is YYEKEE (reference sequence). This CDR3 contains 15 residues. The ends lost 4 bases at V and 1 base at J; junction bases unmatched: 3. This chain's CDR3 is CASSLGQGGNTEAFF. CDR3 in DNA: TGTGCCAGCAGCCTGGGACAGGGGGGGAACACTGAAGCTTTCTTT.

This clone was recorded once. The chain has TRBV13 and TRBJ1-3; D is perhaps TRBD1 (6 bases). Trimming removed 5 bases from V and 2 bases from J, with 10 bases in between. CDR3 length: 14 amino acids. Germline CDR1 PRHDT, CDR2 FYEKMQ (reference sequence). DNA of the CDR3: TGTGCCAGCAGCCTTCACAGGGCTGGAAACACCATATATTTT. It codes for CASSLHRAGNTIYF.

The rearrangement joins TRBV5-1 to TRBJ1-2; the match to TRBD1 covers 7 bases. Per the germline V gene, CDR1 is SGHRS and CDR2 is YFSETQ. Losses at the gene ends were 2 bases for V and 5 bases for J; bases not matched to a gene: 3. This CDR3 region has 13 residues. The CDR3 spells CASSFGQEYGYTF. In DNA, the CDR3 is TGCGCCAGCAGCTTTGGACAGGAGTATGGCTACACCTTC.

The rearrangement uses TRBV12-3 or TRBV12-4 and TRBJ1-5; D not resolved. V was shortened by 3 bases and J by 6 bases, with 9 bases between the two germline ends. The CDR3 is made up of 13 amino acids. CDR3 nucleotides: TGTGCCAGCAGTTTTGGGGTTAGTCAGCCCCAGCATTTT. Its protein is CASSFGVSQPQHF.